Given below is one T cell receptor beta chain in context. What it recognizes is unknown. This sample stems from a study of T cell repertoires in cytomegalovirus infection. A single record per CDR3 protein comes from TCRdb applying MiXCR to the reads. The sample includes 900,000 to 950,000 distinct CDR3 sequences, approximately 31% of them seen just once. The V and J ends lost 5 bases and 14 bases, in that order; junction bases with no gene match: 4. The CDR3 length is 11 residues. The germline gives CDR1 MNHNS, CDR2 SASEGT. The source was cultured CD8+ T cells from PBMCs, collected from culture after CMV antigen stimulation. The chain couples TRBV6-1 to TRBJ2-1, with 9 positions matching TRBD1. The clonotype was recovered from a human donor in good health (CMV status not recorded). Some clones in this sample may be carry-over from other donors' samples. Written as DNA, the CDR3 is TGTGCCAGCAGTACCCGGGACAGGGAGTTCTTC. This gives the protein CASSTRDREFF.